The next 14 T cell receptor beta chains were all read from a single sample in a study of cytomegalovirus exposure and HLA in healthy donors. PCR was performed using 60 Vbeta and 13 Jbeta primers. The data were produced by immunoSEQ multiplex PCR, yet TCRdb's version contains in-frame clones alone and is incomplete. The table shows more than 150,000 clones, with 75% to 80% occurring only once. The sequencing sample was made of PBMCs. The source is a man between 50 and 59 years old in good health and CMV-seropositive.

CDR3 residues: CASSVYPTGSYGYTF. Written as DNA, the CDR3 is TGTGCCAGCAGTGTCTACCCGACAGGGAGCTATGGCTACACCTTC. The chain has TRBV6-4 and TRBJ1-2, with TRBD1 matching over 7 bases. Unmatched junction bases numbered 9, after V lost 4 bases and J lost 4 bases. CDR1 is MRHNA, CDR2 SNTAGT, per germline. The CDR3 is made up of 15 amino acids.

V usage is TRBV6-1 and J usage is TRBJ1-1; D call uncertain. CDR3 length: 12 residues. Trimming stripped 6 bases from V and 4 bases from J, with 9 bases between. Germline V gene data show CDR1 as MNHNS and CDR2 as SASEGT. The CDR3 region has the DNA TGTGCCAGCAGAGCGGGCGGCACTGAAGCTTTCTTT. Residues: CASRAGGTEAFF.

CDR3 in amino acids: CASSAGTGFTEAFF. CDR3 DNA: TGTGCCAGCAGTGCCGGGACAGGGTTCACTGAAGCTTTCTTT. The rearrangement uses TRBV27 and TRBJ1-1; 9 nucleotides agree with TRBD1. V gave up 5 bases and J gave up 4 bases; unmatched junction bases: 5. CDR1 and CDR2 (germline): MNHEY, SMNVEV (reference sequence). This CDR3 has 14 residues.

This clone was counted once. The gene calls are TRBV28 and TRBJ1-5; 7 bases agree with TRBD1. The CDR3 sequence is 16 residues long. Germline CDR1 is MDHEN and CDR2 is SYDVKM. The V gene end was trimmed by 5 bases and the J gene end by 8 bases; junction bases not matched to a gene: 15. The CDR3 is CASSPRGGPKREPQHF. The CDR3 bases are TGTGCCAGCAGTCCCCGAGGGGGCCCTAAAAGGGAGCCCCAGCATTTT.

J is TRBJ2-1 and V is TRBV18; TRBD1 matches 10 bases. CDR3 size: 14 residues. CDR1 is KGHSH and CDR2 is LQKENI in the germline V gene. With V trimmed by 4 bases and J by 7 bases, 4 bases remained unmatched. This CDR3 reads CASSHRTGGNEQFF. The CDR3 DNA sequence: TGTGCCAGCTCACACCGGACAGGGGGGAATGAGCAGTTCTTC. Full variable domain (outside the CDR3, taken from reference TRBV18 and TRBJ2-1): NAGVMQNPRHLVRRRGQEARLRCSPMKGHSHVYWYRQLPEEGLKFMVYLQKENIIDESGMPKERFSAEFPKEGPSILRIQQVVRGDSAAYFCASSHRTGGNEQFFGPGTRLTVL.

This clone appeared once. CDR3 coding DNA: TGCGCCAGCAGCTTAGTTCAGCGGGGGGGCGGTGAGACCCAGTACTTC. Translation: CASSLVQRGGGETQYF. The chain carries TRBV5-1 and TRBJ2-5, with 10 bases aligning to TRBD2. CDR3 length: 16 residues. V lost 2 bases, J lost 5 bases, and 9 bases stayed unmatched. The germline gives CDR1 SGHRS, CDR2 YFSETQ.

The chain is built from TRBV7-8 and TRBJ2-2, with 7 bases aligning to TRBD1. This CDR3 has 15 amino acids. The J segment lost 1 base and the V segment lost 5 bases, leaving 4 bases of the junction unmatched. The germline CDR1 and CDR2 sequences are SGHVS and FQNEAQ. DNA of the CDR3: TGTGCCAGCAGCCTAAGGGACAGGAACACCGGGGAGCTGTTTTTT. Translating it yields CASSLRDRNTGELFF.

The chain employs TRBV4-2 and TRBJ2-3; maybe TRBD1 (5 bases). The germline CDR1 and CDR2 sequences are LGHNA and YNFKEQ. This CDR3 has 15 residues. The V end was cut by 3 bases, the J end by 2 bases, with 12 bases between. CDR3 protein: CASSQADRVTDTQYF. The CDR3 region has the DNA TGTGCCAGCAGCCAGGCTGACAGAGTCACAGATACGCAGTATTTT.

The chain recombines TRBV29-1 with TRBJ1-1, with TRBD1 as a possible D gene (5 bases). Germline CDR1 is SQVTM and CDR2 is ANQGSEA. The CDR3 covers 15 residues. Trimming left V 4 bases short and J 0 bases short, with 15 bases between. CDR3 protein: CSVVYDRPLNTEAFF. For the CDR3, the DNA is TGCAGCGTTGTCTATGACAGACCTTTGAACACTGAAGCTTTCTTT.

The rearrangement links TRBV19 to TRBJ1-4, with D unresolved. V lost 3 bases and J lost 0, with 5 bases in between. The CDR3 length is 14 residues. CDR1 and CDR2 from the germline V gene are LNHDA and SQIVND (reference sequence). The CDR3 loop reads CASSMAATNEKLFF. The CDR3 nucleotides read TGTGCCAGTAGTATGGCAGCAACTAATGAAAAACTGTTTTTT.

The chain has TRBV6-6 and TRBJ2-1; unclear D gene. Germline V gene sequence: CDR1 MNHNY, CDR2 SVGAGI (reference sequence). The CDR3 is made up of 12 amino acids. V was clipped by 8 bases and J by 4 bases, with 9 bases between them. Written as DNA, the CDR3 is TGTGCCAGCGGAGACCTATACAATGAGCAGTTCTTC. Protein product: CASGDLYNEQFF.

This clone was recorded only once. The genes are TRBV2 and TRBJ2-7; 7 positions match TRBD2. CDR3 length: 12 residues. J gave up 5 bases and V 6 bases, and 4 bases lay outside the gene matches. CDR1 and CDR2 (germline): SNHLY, FYNNEI. CDR3 in amino acids: CASRREGDEQYF. The CDR3 region has the DNA TGTGCCAGCAGAAGGGAGGGTGACGAGCAGTACTTC.

The gene calls are TRBV4-3 and TRBJ1-2, with D unclear. CDR1 is LGHNA, CDR2 YSLEER, per germline. V was shortened by 0 bases and J by 2 bases, with 7 bases between the two germline ends. There are 14 residues in the CDR3. The CDR3 coding sequence is TGCGCCAGCAGCCAAGATCTAGGCAACTATGGCTACACCTTC. Amino acids: CASSQDLGNYGYTF.

The chain employs TRBV7-3 and TRBJ2-1; 8 bases are shared with TRBD2. Trimming took 4 bases from V and 9 from J; bases not matched to a gene: 8. Germline loops: CDR1 SGHTA, CDR2 FQGTGA. The CDR3 has 14 residues. The CDR3 is CASSSPTSGGEQFF. The CDR3, as DNA: TGTGCCAGCAGCTCCCCCACTAGCGGCGGTGAGCAGTTCTTC.